These T cell receptor beta chains were read from a single sample in a study of cytomegalovirus exposure and HLA in healthy donors. Profiled with immunoSEQ multiplex PCR; TCRdb holds only in-frame clones, not every one. The sample holds about 120,000 clones, 80% seen once. The sample was PBMCs. All receptors come from a young man in good health and CMV-seronegative. The CDR3 runs from the conserved cysteine through the conserved F or W.

V gene | CDR3 protein
TRBV7-2 | CASSLISGVPDTQYF
TRBV4-1 | CASSQDGGRSDNEQFF
TRBV12-5 | CASGPVPTSGAVYEQYF
TRBV5-1 | CASSLYSGSNQPQHF
TRBV19 | CASSIAGGPNEQFF
TRBV7-9 | CASSFLGPTEAFF
TRBV9 | CASSVVGAYPPYEQYF
TRBV30 | CAWSVLGSGGYTF
TRBV27 | CASSFLLAGGNNKQFF
TRBV7-2 | CASSLGQGETGELFF